A selection of T cell receptor beta chains follows, all from one sample in a study of metastatic and nonmetastatic thyroid tumors. TCRdb re-analyzed the PCR reads through MiXCR. The sample has 13,000 to 15,000 clones; around 28% are singletons. Material: tumor tissue. These receptors were collected from a male donor with papillary thyroid cancer or a benign thyroid nodule (not recorded which). Some clones in this sample may be carry-over from other donors' samples. Both conserved end residues are part of each CDR3. Each record gives: J gene, V gene, clone size, D gene, CDR3 DNA, CDR3 protein. A D gene is named only where the DNA matches it firmly. Size is stated for part of the rows, as once, few or many counts, or as a class when the clone is expanded.

TRBJ2-1	TRBV4-2	NA	TRBD2	TGTGCCAGCAGCCAATTTAAGTCCTGGACTAGCGGGAGGACTGAGCAGTTCTTC	CASSQFKSWTSGRTEQFF
TRBJ1-2	TRBV20-1	NA	TRBD1	TGCAGTGGGACAGGGAGTTTAGCTGGAGGCTACACCTTC	CSGTGSLAGGYTF
TRBJ1-2	TRBV5-1	many	NA	TGCGCCAGCAGCGGCGGCGCGTGGTCCTACCCCACCTTC	CASSGGAWSYPTF
TRBJ2-2	TRBV7-3	NA	NA	TGTGCCAGCAGCCCCCGGGGTGTGACGAACACCGGGGAGCTGTTTTTT	CASSPRGVTNTGELFF
TRBJ2-1	TRBV6-4	many	TRBD1	TGTGCCAGCAGTCGGACAGGGGAAATTTCTGAGCAGTTCTTC	CASSRTGEISEQFF
TRBJ2-7	TRBV24-1	few	NA	TGTGCCACCAGTACCCCCCCCAGCTACGAGCAGTACTTC	CATSTPPSYEQYF
TRBJ1-4	TRBV5-1	once	TRBD1	TGCGCCAGCAGCTGGGACAGTACTAATGAAAAACTGTTTTTT	CASSWDSTNEKLFF
TRBJ1-2	TRBV28	NA	NA	TGTGCCAGCAGTTCCCCAGGGGATCACTATGGCTACACCTTC	CASSSPGDHYGYTF
TRBJ1-2	TRBV5-1	NA	NA	TGCGCCAGCAGCTTGGACAGGGAGGGACACTATGGCTACACCTTC	CASSLDREGHYGYTF
TRBJ2-5	TRBV7-8	many	TRBD1	TGTGCCAGCAGCACGTTGACAGGGACGCCCCAAGAGACCCAGTACTTC	CASSTLTGTPQETQYF
TRBJ2-1	TRBV20-1	NA	NA	TGCAGTGCTAGAGATCGGGGTAAGCTCGGGACCTACAATGAGCAGTTCTTC	CSARDRGKLGTYNEQFF
TRBJ1-1	TRBV3-1	many	TRBD1	TGTGCCAGCAGCGAAACAGGGGTTGGGGCTGAAGCTTTCTTT	CASSETGVGAEAFF
TRBJ2-7	TRBV6-6	few	TRBD1	TGTGCCAGCAGTTACTCGCACAGGGGTTACGAGCAGTACTTC	CASSYSHRGYEQYF
TRBJ2-1	TRBV3-1	NA	NA	TGTGCCAGCAGCCCCGACTCTAGGGAGCAGTTCTTC	CASSPDSREQFF
TRBJ2-5	TRBV5-5	many	TRBD2	TGTGCCAGCAACCGCGCGACGGATAGCGGGGAGCCTCAAGAGACCCAGTACTTC	CASNRATDSGEPQETQYF
TRBJ1-1	TRBV3-1	NA	NA	TGTGCCAGCAGCGCCGGGCCCCCGAACACTGAAGCTTTCTTT	CASSAGPPNTEAFF
TRBJ2-1	TRBV4-2	NA	NA	NA	CASSQDLERDEQFF
TRBJ2-3	TRBV29-1	many	TRBD1	TGCAGCGTTGAGACAGGGGGCACAGATACGCAGTATTTT	CSVETGGTDTQYF
TRBJ1-5	TRBV3-1	NA	NA	TGTGCCAGCAGCCAAGCGGTTAGCAATCAGCCCCAGCATTTT	CASSQAVSNQPQHF
TRBJ2-7	TRBV30	many	NA	TGTGCCTGGGGCAGGACTTACCCGTCTTACGAGCAGTACTTC	CAWGRTYPSYEQYF
TRBJ2-3	TRBV6-5	few	TRBD2	TGTGCCAGCAGATCTCGGACTAGCGGGAGTTGGACAGATACGCAGTATTTT	CASRSRTSGSWTDTQYF
TRBJ2-2	TRBV5-1	NA	TRBD1	TGCGCCAGCAGCTTGTTGGTGTACGAGTTCGGGACAGGGAACACCGGGGAGCTGTTTTTT	CASSLLVYEFGTGNTGELFF
TRBJ2-5	TRBV29-1	few	NA	TGCAGCGTTGTGGACGAGACCCAGTACTTC	CSVVDETQYF
TRBJ1-2	TRBV7-3	NA	NA	TGTGACAGCAGCTTTCCCGAGGGGATAGGCTACACATTC	CDSSFPEGIGYTF
TRBJ1-2	TRBV20-1	NA	TRBD1	TGCAGTGCTAGACGGACAGGGCTCAACTATGGCTACACCTTC	CSARRTGLNYGYTF
TRBJ2-3	TRBV7-9	NA	NA	TGTGCCAGCAGCTTACTAACAGATACGCAGTATTTT	CASSLLTDTQYF
TRBJ2-7	TRBV20-1	NA	NA	TGCAGTGCTAGAGCTAGTAGGGGGGACATCTCCTACGAGCAGTACTTC	CSARASRGDISYEQYF
TRBJ2-1	TRBV18	many	NA	TGTGCCAGCTCACCAAGGGAGAGAGTTAGGAATGAGCAGTTCTTC	CASSPRERVRNEQFF
TRBJ1-1	TRBV20-1	many	NA	TGCAGTGCTACCGACCCGCTGACGGTGAACACTGAAGCTTTCTTT	CSATDPLTVNTEAFF
TRBJ2-3	TRBV28	many	NA	TGTGCCAGCATGCCCCCGAGGGCAGATACGCAGTATTTT	CASMPPRADTQYF
TRBJ1-1	TRBV20-1	NA	NA	TGCAGTGCGCGGGTCCCTCGGGGGAACACTGAAGCTTTCTTT	CSARVPRGNTEAFF
TRBJ2-2	TRBV30	many	NA	TGTGCCTGGCTCGTGGGACACAACACCGGGGAGCTGTTTTTT	CAWLVGHNTGELFF
TRBJ2-3	TRBV5-1	many	NA	TGCGCCAGCAGTAGGGTACAACCCCAGGGGGATACGCAGTATTTT	CASSRVQPQGDTQYF
TRBJ2-3	TRBV5-1	NA	NA	TGCGCCAGCAGCTTGGGACTCGTCCCAGATACGCAGTATTTT	CASSLGLVPDTQYF
TRBJ1-1	TRBV11-2	NA	NA	TGTTCCAGTAGCGCGGACAGAAACACTGAAGCTTTATTT	CSSSADRNTEALF
TRBJ1-2	TRBV20-1	NA	NA	TGCAGTGCTAGAGACCCCGGGACATCCTATGGCTACACCTTC	CSARDPGTSYGYTF
TRBJ2-7	TRBV20-1	NA	TRBD2	TGCAGTGCTAGAAGGACTAGCGGGGGGGCCTACGAGCAGTACTTC	CSARRTSGGAYEQYF
TRBJ2-1	TRBV11-1	few	TRBD2	TGTGCCAGCAGCTGGACTAGCGGGAGTCACTACAATGAGCAGTTCTTC	CASSWTSGSHYNEQFF
TRBJ2-1	TRBV12-3/TRBV12-4	few	TRBD2	TGTGCCAGCAGCGGGAGGACTAGCGGGAGAGGGTACAATGAGCAGTTCTTC	CASSGRTSGRGYNEQFF
TRBJ2-7	TRBV27	few	NA	TGTGCCAGCAGCGCAAACCGGGACGCCGCACCCTACGAGCAGTACTTC	CASSANRDAAPYEQYF
TRBJ1-1	TRBV4-2	many	TRBD1	TGTGCCAGCAGCCATACAGGGGGCGCCCCGGAAGCTTTCTTT	CASSHTGGAPEAFF
TRBJ1-3	TRBV6-9	NA	NA	TGTGCCAGCATTTTTTTGGGGCAGGAAAACACCATATATTTT	CASIFLGQENTIYF
TRBJ2-6	TRBV7-2	NA	NA	TGTGCCAGCAGCCTAGCCGTGACTAGTTCTACTGGGGCCAACGTCCTGACTTTC	CASSLAVTSSTGANVLTF
TRBJ1-2	TRBV6-1	NA	NA	TGTGCCAGCAGAGCCCGAGGAGGGCCTTTGGATGGCTACACCTTC	CASRARGGPLDGYTF
TRBJ2-1	TRBV7-8	NA	NA	TGTGCCAGCAGCGTCCGGACAGTAAGTAATGAGCAGTTCTTC	CASSVRTVSNEQFF
TRBJ1-6	TRBV2	many	NA	TGTGCCAGCAGTGTGGGGGATTCACCCCTCCACTTT	CASSVGDSPLHF
TRBJ1-2	TRBV5-4	NA	TRBD1	TGTGCCAGCAGCTCGAAAGGACAGGGAGCTAACTATGGCTACACCTTC	CASSSKGQGANYGYTF
TRBJ1-5	TRBV12-3/TRBV12-4	many	NA	TGTGCCAGCAGTTTAATAGGAGAATATAGGCAGCCCCAGCATTTT	CASSLIGEYRQPQHF
TRBJ2-2	TRBV3-1	NA	NA	TGTGCCAGCAGGACGGCCGGGGAGCTGTTTTTT	CASRTAGELFF
TRBJ2-7	TRBV3-1	many	NA	TGTGCCAGCAGCCTGCCCGGGACCTCCTACGAGCAGTACTTC	CASSLPGTSYEQYF
TRBJ2-7	TRBV5-4	many	NA	TGTGCCAGCAGCTTTGGCACTGTAGAGCAGTACTTC	CASSFGTVEQYF
TRBJ1-6	TRBV20-1	many	TRBD1	TGCAGTGCTAGGGGTGACAGGGGCCGGGATTCACCCCTCCACTTT	CSARGDRGRDSPLHF